This T cell receptor beta chain was captured by sequencing in a study of shared clonotypes between healthy human individuals. Overall study context: Per donor, CD8 memory used one plate, CD8 naive used two, CD4 memory used three and CD4 naive used three.

Data came from immunoSEQ multiplex PCR; TCRdb stores just in-frame clones and leaves some out. Here the sample spans 1.5 million to 1.9 million clones, under 99% being singletons. Study outcomes and limitations: Incompleteness in sorted-subset sequencing, despite large depth, was shown by rarefaction.

Turning to this clone: As yet, its antigen is unknown.

From germline, CDR1 is MNHNS and CDR2 SASEGT. With 6 bases removed from V and 0 bases from J, the gap between germline ends came to 14 bases. The CDR3 loop spans 15 amino acids. The sequenced sample was naive CD4+ T cells sorted from blood. This sample's subset: CD45RA+ positively selected. The rearrangement uses TRBV6-1 and TRBJ1-1; D call uncertain. This clonotype was obtained from a man aged 30 to 45 in good health. In DNA, the CDR3 is TGTGCCAGCAGCCACAATGCCGGGCTGAACACTGAAGCTTTCTTT. Amino acid sequence: CASSHNAGLNTEAFF.